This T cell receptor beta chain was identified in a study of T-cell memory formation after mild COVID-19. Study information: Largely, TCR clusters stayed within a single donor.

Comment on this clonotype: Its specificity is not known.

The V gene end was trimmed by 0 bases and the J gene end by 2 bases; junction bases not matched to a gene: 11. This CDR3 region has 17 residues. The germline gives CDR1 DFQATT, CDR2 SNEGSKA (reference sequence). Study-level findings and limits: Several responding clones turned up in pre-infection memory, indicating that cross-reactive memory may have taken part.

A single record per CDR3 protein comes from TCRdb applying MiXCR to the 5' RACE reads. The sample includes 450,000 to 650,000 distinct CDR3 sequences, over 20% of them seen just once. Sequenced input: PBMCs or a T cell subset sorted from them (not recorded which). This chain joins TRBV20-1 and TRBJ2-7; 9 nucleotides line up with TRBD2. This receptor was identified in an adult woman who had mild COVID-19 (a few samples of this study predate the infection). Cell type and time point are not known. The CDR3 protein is CSARDPGGSGGTYEQYF. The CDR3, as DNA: TGCAGTGCTAGAGATCCTGGCGGTAGCGGGGGAACCTACGAGCAGTACTTC.